This TCR beta chain was recovered during a study of blood T cell repertoires in COVID-19. At the level of the study: Samples came from the United States, Italy and Spain, spanning acute and convalescent COVID-19.

TCRdb's copy holds only in-frame clones and misses some; the assay was immunoSEQ multiplex PCR. The sample holds some 270,000 clones, about 85% seen once. The Seattle patients joined while their infection was active and were tracked longitudinally afterward. Germline V CDR1 and CDR2: MDHEN, SYDVKM. The V end lost 6 bases, the J end lost 2 bases, and 17 bases lay between the germline ends. CDR3 length: 15 residues. Sample: peripheral blood. This chain uses TRBV28 with TRBJ2-7, with a possible D match to TRBD1 (6 bases). This receptor was taken from a human donor with COVID-19, enrolled during active disease. The donor label of this sample is uncertain. The CDR3 loop is CASSQNPTGTYEQYF. The CDR3 bases are TGTGCCAGCAGCCAAAACCCGACAGGTACCTACGAGCAGTACTTC. The variable domain in full, completed from reference TRBV28 and TRBJ2-7, reads DVKVTQSSRYLVKRTGEKVFLECVQDMDHENMFWYRQDPGLGLRLIYFSYDVKMKEKGDIPEGYSVSREKKERFSLILESASTNQTSMYLCASSQNPTGTYEQYFGPGTRLTVT.